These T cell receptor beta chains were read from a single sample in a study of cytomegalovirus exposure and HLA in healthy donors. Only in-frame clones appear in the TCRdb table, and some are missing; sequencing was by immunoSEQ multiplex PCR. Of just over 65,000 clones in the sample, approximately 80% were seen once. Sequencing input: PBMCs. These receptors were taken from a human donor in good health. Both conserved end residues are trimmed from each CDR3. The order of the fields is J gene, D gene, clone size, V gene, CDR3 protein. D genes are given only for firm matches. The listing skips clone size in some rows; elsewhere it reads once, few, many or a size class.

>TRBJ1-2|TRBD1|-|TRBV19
ASSIEGRGRRGYT
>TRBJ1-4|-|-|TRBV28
ASSSYRAIRATNEKLF
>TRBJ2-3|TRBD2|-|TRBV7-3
ASSFSGGLGTDTQY
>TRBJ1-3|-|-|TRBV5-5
ASRSEGNTIY
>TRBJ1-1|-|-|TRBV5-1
ASSLGPTGNTEAF
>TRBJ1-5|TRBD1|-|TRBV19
ASSIFTGEGGQPQH
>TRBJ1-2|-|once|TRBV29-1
SVERGGYT
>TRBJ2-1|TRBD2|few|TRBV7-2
ASSALSGGAIEQF
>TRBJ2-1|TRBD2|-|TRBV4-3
ASSQEGIAGDNEQF
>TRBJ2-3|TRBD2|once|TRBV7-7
ASSLERGGTDTQY
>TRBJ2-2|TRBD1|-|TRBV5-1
ASSSGTGMRGGELF
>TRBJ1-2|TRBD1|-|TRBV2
ASSDRGVYGYT
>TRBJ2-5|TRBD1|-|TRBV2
ASSEKIGQGQETQY
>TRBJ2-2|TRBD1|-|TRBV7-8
ASSGRQGPTGELF
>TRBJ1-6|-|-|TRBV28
ASNNRDNSPLH
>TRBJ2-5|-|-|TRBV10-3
AISDSAEGETQY
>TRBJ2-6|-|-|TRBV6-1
ASNAGISGANVLT
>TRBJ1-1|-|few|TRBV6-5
ASGRDTEAF
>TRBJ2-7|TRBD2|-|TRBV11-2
ASSLGGGGYYEQY
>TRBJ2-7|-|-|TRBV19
ASSATGSYEQY
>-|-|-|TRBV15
ATSGWGYEQY
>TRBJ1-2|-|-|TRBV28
ASSNAGKGGYT
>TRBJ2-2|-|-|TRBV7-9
ASSSGAVNTGELF
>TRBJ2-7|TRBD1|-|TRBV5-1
ASSWGTGGNEQY
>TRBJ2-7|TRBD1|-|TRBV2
ASSGDRGDEQY
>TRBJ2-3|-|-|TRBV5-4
ASSLAGQASTDTQY
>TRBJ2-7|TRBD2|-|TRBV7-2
ASRIAGPYEQY
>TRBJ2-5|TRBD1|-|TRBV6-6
ASSKTGEGFQETQY
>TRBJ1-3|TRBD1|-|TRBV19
ASSIGDRVFLSGNTIY
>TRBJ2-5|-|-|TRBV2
ASRQAGNQETQY
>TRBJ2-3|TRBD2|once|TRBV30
AWSVGAGGLNTQY
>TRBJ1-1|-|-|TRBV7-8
ASSSQGQSESAF
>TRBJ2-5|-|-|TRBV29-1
SVTGLIPTKSGY
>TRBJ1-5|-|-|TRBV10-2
ASSEFSGPQH
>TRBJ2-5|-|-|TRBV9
ASSPGVALKETQY
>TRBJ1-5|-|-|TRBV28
ASKNTGSAGNQPQH
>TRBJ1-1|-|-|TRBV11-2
ASRTPQANTEAF
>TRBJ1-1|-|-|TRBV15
ATSKNWAQTEAF
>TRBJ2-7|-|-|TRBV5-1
ASSGGRRGSSYEQY